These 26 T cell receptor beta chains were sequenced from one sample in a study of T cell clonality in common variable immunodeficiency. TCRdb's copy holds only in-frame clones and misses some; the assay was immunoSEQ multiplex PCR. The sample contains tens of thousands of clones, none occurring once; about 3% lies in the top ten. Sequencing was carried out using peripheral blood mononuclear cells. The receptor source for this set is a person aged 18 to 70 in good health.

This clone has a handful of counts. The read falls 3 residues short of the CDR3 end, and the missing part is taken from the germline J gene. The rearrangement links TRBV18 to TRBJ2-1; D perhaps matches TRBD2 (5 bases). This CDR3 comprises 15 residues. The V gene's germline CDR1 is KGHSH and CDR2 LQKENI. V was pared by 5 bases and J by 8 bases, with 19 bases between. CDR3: CASSDARGGNDEQFF. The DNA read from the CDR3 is TGTGCCAGCTCAGACGCCCGGGGTGGGAACGATGAG.

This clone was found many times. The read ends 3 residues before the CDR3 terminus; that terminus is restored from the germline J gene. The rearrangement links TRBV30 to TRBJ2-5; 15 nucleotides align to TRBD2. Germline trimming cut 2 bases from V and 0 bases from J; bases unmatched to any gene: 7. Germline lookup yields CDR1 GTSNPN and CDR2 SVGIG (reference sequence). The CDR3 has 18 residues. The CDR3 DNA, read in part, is TGTGCCTGGAGTCGACCGGGACTAGCGGGGGGAGACCAAGAGACC. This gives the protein CAWSRPGLAGGDQET. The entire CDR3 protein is CAWSRPGLAGGDQETQYF.

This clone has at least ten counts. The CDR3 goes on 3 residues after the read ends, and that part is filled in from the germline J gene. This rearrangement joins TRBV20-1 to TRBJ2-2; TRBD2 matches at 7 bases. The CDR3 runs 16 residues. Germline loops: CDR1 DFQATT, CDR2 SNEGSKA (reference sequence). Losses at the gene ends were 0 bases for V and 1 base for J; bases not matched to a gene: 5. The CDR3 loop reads CSAREISGVNTGELFF. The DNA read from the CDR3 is TGCAGTGCTAGAGAAATAAGCGGGGTGAACACCGGGGAG.

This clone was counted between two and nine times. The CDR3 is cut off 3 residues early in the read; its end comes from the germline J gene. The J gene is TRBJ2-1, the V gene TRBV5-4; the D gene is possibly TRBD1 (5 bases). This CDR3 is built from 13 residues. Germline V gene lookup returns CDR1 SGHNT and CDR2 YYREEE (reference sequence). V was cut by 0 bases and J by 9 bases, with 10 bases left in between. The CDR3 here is CASSLVGVGEQFF. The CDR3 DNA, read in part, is TGTGCCAGCAGCTTGGTAGGGGTAGGTGAG.

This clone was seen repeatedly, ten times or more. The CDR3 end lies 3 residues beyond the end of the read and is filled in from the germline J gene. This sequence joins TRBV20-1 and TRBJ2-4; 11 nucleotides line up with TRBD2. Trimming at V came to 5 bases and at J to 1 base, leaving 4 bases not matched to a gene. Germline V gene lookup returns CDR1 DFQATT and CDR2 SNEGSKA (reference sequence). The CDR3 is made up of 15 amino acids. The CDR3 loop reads CSASTSGTAKNIQYF. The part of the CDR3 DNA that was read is TGCAGTGCTTCGACTAGCGGGACTGCCAAAAACATT.

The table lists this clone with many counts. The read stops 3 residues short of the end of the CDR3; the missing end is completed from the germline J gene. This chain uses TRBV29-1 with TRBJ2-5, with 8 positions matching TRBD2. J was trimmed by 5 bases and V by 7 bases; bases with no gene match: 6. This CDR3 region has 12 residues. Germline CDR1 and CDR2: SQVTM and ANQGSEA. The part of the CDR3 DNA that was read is TGCAGCGCCAAGTCTAGCGGGGAGACC. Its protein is CSAKSSGET. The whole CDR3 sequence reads CSAKSSGETQYF.

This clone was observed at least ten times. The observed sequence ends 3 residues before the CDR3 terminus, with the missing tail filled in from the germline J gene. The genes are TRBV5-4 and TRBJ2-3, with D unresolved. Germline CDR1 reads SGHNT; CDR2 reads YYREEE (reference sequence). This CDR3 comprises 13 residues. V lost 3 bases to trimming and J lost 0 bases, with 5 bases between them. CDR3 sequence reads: CASSYRSTDTQYF. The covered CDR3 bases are TGTGCCAGCAGCTATCGTAGCACAGATACG.

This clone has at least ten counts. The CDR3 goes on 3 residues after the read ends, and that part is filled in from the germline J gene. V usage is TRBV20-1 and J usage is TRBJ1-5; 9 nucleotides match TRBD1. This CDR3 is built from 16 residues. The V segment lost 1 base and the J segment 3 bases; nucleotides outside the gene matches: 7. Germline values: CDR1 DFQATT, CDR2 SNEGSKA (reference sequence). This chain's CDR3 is CSARVPGTGNNQPQHF. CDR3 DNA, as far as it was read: TGCAGTGCTAGAGTGCCCGGGACAGGGAACAATCAGCCC.

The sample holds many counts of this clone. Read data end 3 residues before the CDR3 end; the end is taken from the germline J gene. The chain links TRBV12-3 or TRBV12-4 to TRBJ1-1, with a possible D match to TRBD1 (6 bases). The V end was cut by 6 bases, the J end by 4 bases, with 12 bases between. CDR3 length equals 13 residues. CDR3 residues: CASSTIQGTEAFF. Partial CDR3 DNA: TGTGCCAGCAGCACGATACAGGGCACTGAA.

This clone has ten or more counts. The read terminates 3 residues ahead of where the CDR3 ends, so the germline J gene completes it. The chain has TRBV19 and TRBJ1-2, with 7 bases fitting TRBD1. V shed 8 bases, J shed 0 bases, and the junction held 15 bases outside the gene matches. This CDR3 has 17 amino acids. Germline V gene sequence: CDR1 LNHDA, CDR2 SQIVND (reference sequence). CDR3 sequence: CASRTGTALPANYGYTF. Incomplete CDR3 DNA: TGTGCCAGTCGTACCGGGACAGCGCTCCCAGCTAACTATGGC.

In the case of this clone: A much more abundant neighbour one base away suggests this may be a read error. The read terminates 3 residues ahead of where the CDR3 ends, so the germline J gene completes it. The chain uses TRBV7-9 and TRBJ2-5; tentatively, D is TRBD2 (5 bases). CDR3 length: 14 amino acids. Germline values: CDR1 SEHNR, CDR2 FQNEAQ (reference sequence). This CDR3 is CASSLTTPQDTQYF. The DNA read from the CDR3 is TGTGCCAGCAGCTTGACTACCCCACAAGATACC.

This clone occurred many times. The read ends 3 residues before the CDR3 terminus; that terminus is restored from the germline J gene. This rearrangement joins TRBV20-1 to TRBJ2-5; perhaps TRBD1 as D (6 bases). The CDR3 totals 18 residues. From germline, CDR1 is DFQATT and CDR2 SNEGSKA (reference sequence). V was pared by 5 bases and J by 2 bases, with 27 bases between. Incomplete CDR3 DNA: TGCAGTGCTTCCCACGGGTCGGGACCCAGGGGCCCTCAAGAGACC. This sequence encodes CSASHGSGPRGPQET. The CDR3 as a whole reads CSASHGSGPRGPQETQYF.

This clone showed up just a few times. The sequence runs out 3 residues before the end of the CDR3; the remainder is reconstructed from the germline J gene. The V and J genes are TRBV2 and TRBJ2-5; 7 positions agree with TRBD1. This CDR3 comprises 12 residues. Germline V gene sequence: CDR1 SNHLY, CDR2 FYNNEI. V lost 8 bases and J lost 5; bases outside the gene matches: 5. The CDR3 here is CASQGVRETQYF. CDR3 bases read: TGTGCCAGCCAGGGGGTGCGGGAGACC.

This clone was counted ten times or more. The CDR3: CSEPGQGPDQPQHF. CDR3 DNA (partial): TGCAGTGAGCCGGGACAGGGGCCTGATCAGCCC. The chain has TRBV20-1 and TRBJ1-5; 10 bases fit TRBD1. The observed sequence ends 3 residues before the CDR3 terminus, with the missing tail filled in from the germline J gene. From germline, CDR1 is DFQATT and CDR2 SNEGSKA (reference sequence). The CDR3 runs to 14 residues. Trimming removed 7 bases from V and 5 bases from J; junction bases left unmatched: 8.

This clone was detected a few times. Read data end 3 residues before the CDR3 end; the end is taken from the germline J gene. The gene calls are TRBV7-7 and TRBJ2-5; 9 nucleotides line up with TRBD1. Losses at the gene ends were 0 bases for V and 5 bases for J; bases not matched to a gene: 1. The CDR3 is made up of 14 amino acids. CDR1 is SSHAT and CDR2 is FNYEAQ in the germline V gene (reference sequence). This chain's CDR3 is CASSLAGQGETQYF. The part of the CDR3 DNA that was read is TGTGCCAGCAGCTTAGCCGGACAGGGGGAGACC.

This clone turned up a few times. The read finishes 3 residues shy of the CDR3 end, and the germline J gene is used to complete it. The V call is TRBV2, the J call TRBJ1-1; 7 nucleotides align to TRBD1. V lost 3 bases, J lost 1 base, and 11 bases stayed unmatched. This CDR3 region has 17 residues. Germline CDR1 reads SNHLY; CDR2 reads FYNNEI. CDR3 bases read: TGTGCCAGCAGTGACCCCAGACAGGGAGCTTCGAACACTGAA. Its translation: CASSDPRQGASNTE. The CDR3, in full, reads CASSDPRQGASNTEAFF.

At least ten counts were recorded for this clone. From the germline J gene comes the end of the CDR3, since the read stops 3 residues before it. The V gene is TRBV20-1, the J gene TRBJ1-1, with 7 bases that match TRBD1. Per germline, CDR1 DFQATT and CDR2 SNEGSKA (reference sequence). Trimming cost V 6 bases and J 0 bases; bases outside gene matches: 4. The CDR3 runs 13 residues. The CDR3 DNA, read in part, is TGCAGTGCAATGACAGGGCTGAACACTGAA. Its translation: CSAMTGLNTE. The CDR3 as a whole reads CSAMTGLNTEAFF.

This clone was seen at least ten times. CDR3: CATPGQNEKLFF. The CDR3 DNA, read in part, is TGTGCCACCCCGGGACAGAATGAAAAA. The chain combines TRBV7-8 with TRBJ1-4, with TRBD1 matching 7 bases. The missing CDR3 end, 3 residues past where the read stops, is filled in from the germline J gene. V shed 10 bases, J shed 5 bases, and the junction held 4 bases outside the gene matches. The CDR3 runs to 12 residues. Germline V lookup: CDR1 SGHVS, CDR2 FQNEAQ. Full variable domain (outside the CDR3, taken from reference TRBV7-8 and TRBJ1-4): GAGVSQSPRYKVAKRGQDVALRCDPISGHVSLFWYQQALGQGPEFLTYFQNEAQLDKSGLPSDRFFAERPEGSVSTLKIQRTQQEDSAVYLCATPGQNEKLFFGSGTQLSVL.

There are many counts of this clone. The CDR3 DNA, read in part, is TGCGCCAGCAGCTCGGGACAGGGCCCATACGGC. Protein product: CASSSGQGPYG. Given in full, the CDR3 is CASSSGQGPYGYTF. The rearrangement joins TRBV5-1 to TRBJ1-2; 9 bases are shared with TRBD1. The read comes to an end 3 residues before the CDR3 does, leaving the germline J gene to fill in the end. The germline CDR1 and CDR2 sequences are SGHRS and YFSETQ. This CDR3 region has 14 residues. The whole variable domain, remainder taken from reference TRBV5-1 and TRBJ1-2, is KAGVTQTPRYLIKTRGQQVTLSCSPISGHRSVSWYQQTPGQGLQFLFEYFSETQRNKGNFPGRFSGRQFSNSRSEMNVSTLELGDSALYLCASSSGQGPYGYTFGSGTRLTVV.

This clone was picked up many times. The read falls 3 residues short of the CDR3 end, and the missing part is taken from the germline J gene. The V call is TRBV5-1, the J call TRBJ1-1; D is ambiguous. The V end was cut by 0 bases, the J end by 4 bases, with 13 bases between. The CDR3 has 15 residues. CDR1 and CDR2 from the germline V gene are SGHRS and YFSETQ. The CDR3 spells CASSLESTARTEAFF. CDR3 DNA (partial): TGCGCCAGCAGCTTGGAGTCCACAGCCCGCACTGAA.

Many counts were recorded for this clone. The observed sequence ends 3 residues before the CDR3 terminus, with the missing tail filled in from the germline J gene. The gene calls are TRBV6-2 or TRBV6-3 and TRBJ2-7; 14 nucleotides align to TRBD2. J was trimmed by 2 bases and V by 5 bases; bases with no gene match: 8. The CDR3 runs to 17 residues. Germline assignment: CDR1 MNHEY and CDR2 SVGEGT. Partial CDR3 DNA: TGTGCCAGCAGTCACAAGACTAGCGGGGGGGCCCCCTACGAG. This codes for CASSHKTSGGAPYE. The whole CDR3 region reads CASSHKTSGGAPYEQYF.

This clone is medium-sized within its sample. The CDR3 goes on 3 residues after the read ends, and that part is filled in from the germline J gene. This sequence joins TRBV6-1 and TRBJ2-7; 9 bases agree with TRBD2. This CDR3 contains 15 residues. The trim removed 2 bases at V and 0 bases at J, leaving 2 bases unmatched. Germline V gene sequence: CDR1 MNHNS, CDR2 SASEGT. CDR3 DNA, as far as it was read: TGTGCCAGCAGTGAAAAAGCGGGAGGCTCCTACGAG. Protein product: CASSEKAGGSYE. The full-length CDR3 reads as CASSEKAGGSYEQYF.

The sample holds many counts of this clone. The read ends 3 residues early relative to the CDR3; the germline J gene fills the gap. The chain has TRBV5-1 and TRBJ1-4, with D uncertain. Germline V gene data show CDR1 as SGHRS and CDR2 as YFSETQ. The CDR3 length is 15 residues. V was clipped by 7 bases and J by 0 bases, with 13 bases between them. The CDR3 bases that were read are TGCGCCAGCGGAAAGACAAGATCAACTAATGAAAAA. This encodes CASGKTRSTNEK. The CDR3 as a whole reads CASGKTRSTNEKLFF.

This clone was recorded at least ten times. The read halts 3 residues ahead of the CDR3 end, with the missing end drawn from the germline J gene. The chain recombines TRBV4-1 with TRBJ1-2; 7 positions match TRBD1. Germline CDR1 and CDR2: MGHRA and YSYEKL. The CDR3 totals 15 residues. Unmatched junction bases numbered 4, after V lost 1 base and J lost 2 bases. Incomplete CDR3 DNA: TGCGCCAGCAGCCAAGGGACAGGAGCAAACTATGGC. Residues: CASSQGTGANYG. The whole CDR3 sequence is CASSQGTGANYGYTF.

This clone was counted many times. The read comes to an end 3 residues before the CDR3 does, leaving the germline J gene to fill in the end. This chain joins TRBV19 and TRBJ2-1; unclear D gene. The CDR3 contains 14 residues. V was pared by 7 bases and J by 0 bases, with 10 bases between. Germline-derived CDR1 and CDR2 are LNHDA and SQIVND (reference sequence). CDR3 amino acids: CASTDSDSYNEQFF. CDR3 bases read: TGTGCCAGTACTGACTCTGACTCCTACAATGAG.

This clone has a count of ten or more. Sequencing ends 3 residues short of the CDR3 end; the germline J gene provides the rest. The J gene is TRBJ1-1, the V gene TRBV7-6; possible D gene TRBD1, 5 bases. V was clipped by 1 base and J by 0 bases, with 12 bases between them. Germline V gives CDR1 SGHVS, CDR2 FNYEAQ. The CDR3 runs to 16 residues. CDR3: CASSLDIGALNTEAFF. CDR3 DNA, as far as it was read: TGTGCCAGCAGCTTAGATATAGGGGCCCTGAACACTGAA.